The clone carrying this TCR beta chain was counted a single time. Those enrolled in Seattle joined during active infection and were followed longitudinally afterward. The entry originates in a study of blood T cell repertoires in COVID-19. Across the study: The United States, Italy and Spain provided the acute and convalescent COVID-19 samples. From T cells, B-cell-depleted T cells, or PBMCs came the material, which was cDNA or gDNA.

In the study's own analysis: The assay estimated nucleated cells by amplifying reference gene primers. Data came from immunoSEQ multiplex PCR; TCRdb stores just in-frame clones and leaves some out. The DNA was the basis for D and trimming; V, J and clone size are from that table. Of around 180,000 clones in the sample, more than 70% were seen once. Sequencing was performed on peripheral blood. The receptor was isolated from a person aged 70 to 80 with COVID-19, enrolled during active disease.

Written as DNA, the CDR3 is TGTGCCAGCAGTGTGATGGGAGGGACAGGGCAGGGACAGCCCCAGCATTTT. Amino acids: CASSVMGGTGQGQPQHF. This sequence joins TRBV2 and TRBJ1-5; 9 bases align to TRBD1. The length of the CDR3 is 17 residues. Trimming removed 4 bases from V and 7 bases from J; junction bases left unmatched: 14. The germline V gene encodes CDR1 SNHLY and CDR2 FYNNEI.